This T cell receptor (beta chain) is drawn from a study of blood T cell repertoires in COVID-19. Across the whole study: Acute and convalescent COVID-19 specimens originated in the United States, Italy and Spain. In each case, the material was cDNA or gDNA derived from T cells, B-cell-depleted T cells, or PBMCs.

Here immunoSEQ multiplex PCR was the method, and the copy in TCRdb shows in-frame clones only, minus some. The sample carries about 180,000 clones, roughly nine tenths recorded once. CDR3 length equals 16 residues. Per germline, CDR1 LNHDA and CDR2 SQIVND (reference sequence). After removal of 1 base from V and 6 bases from J, the junction contained 5 bases not matched to a gene. This clonotype was sampled from a man in his 70s with active or convalescent COVID-19. The sequenced sample consisted of peripheral blood. V usage is TRBV19 and J usage is TRBJ2-2, with 10 bases matching TRBD2. CDR3 in DNA: TGTGCCAGTAGTATAGTAGCGGGAGGTCGGGCCGGGGAGCTGTTTTTT. Translating gives CASSIVAGGRAGELFF.